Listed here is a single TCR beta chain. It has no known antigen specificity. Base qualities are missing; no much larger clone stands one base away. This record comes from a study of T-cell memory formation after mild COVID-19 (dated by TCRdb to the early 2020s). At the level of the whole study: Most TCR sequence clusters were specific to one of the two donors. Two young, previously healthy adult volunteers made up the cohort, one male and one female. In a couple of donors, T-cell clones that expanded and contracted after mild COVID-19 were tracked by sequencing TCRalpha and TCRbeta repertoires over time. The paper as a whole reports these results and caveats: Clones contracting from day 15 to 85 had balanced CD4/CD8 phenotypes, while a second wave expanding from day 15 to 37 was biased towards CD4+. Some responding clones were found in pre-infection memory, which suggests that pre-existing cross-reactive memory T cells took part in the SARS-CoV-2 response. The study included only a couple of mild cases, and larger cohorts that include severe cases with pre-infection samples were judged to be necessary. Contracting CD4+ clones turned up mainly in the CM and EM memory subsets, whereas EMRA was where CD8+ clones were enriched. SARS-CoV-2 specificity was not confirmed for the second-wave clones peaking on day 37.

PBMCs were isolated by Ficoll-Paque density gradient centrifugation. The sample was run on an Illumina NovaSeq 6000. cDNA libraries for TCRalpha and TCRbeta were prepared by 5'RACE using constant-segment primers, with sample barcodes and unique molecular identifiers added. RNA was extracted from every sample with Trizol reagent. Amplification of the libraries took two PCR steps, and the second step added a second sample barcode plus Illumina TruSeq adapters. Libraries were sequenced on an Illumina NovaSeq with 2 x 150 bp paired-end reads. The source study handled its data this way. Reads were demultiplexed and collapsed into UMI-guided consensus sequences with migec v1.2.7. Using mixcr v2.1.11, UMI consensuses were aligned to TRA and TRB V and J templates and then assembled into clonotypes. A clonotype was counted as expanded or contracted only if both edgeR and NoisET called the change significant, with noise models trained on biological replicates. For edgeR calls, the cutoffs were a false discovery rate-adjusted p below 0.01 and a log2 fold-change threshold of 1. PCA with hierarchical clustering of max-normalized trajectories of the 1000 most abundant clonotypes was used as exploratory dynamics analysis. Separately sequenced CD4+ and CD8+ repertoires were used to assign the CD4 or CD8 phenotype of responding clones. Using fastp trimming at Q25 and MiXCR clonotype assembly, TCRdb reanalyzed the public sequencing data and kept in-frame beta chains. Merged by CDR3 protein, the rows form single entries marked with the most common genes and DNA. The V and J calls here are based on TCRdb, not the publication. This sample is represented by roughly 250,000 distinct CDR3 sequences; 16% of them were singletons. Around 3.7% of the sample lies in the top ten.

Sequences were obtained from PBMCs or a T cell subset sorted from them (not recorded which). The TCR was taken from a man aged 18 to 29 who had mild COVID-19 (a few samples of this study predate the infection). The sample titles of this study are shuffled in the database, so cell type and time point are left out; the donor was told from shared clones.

The nucleotide sequence is given as TGTGCCAGCAGCGAAAGGGCCGTTGAGAATCAGCCCCAGCATTTT. This translates into CASSERAVENQPQHF. The rearrangement joined TRBV3-1 to TRBJ1-5, with the D gene too uncertain to name. V is pared back by 5 bases and J by 4 bases, with 15 bases lying between the germline termini. The CDR3 runs 15 amino acids, cysteine and phenylalanine included. Solely the CDR3 DNA is kept, with 45 bases framed from the first base. In the germline V gene (reference sequence), CDR1 corresponds to LGHDT and CDR2 to YNNKEL.